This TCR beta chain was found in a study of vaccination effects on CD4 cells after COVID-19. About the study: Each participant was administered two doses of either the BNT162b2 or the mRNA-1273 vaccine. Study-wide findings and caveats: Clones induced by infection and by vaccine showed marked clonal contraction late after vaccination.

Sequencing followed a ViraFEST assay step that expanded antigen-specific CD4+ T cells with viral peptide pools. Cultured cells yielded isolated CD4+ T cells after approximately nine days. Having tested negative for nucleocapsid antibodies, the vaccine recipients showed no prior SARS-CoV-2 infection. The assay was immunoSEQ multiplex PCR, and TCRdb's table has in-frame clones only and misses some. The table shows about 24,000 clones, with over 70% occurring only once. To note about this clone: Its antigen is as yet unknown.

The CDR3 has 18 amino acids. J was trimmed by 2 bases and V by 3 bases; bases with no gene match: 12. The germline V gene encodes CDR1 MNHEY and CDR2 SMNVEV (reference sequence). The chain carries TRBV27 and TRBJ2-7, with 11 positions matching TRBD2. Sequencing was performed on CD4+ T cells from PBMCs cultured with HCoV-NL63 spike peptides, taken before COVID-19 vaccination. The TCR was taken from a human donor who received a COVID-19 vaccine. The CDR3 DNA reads TGTGCCAGCAGTTTTGAGACTAGCGGGGCCACCTTTCCCTACGAGCAGTACTTC. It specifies CASSFETSGATFPYEQYF.